These 14 T cell receptor beta chains share one sample of origin, sequenced in a study of T cell responses to AZD1222 COVID-19 vaccine. TCRdb's table, derived via immunoSEQ multiplex PCR, lists solely in-frame clones and lacks some. The sample has fewer than 120,000 clones, 88% seen once. Sample: peripheral blood, taken on day 0 of AZD1222 vaccination. These receptors came from an adult in good health.

The CDR3 DNA reads TGCGCCAGCAGTGCTTCGGCGCCCTCTGGAAACACCATATATTTT. As protein: CASSASAPSGNTIYF. V is TRBV10-2 and J is TRBJ1-3, with D unclear. The CDR3 length is 15 residues. Germline-derived CDR1 and CDR2 are WSHSY and SAAADI. The germline V and J ends were trimmed by 4 bases and 0 bases, with 10 bases remaining between them.

The V and J genes are TRBV11-2 and TRBJ1-2, with no clear D. V lost 5 bases, J lost 6 bases, and 4 bases lay in between. CDR3 size: 10 residues. Germline CDR1 and CDR2: SGHAT and FQNNGV. This CDR3 is CASSADGYTF. CDR3 sequence (DNA): TGTGCCAGCAGCGCTGATGGCTACACCTTC. Drawing the rest from reference TRBV11-2 and TRBJ1-2, the complete variable domain is EAGVAQSPRYKIIEKRQSVAFWCNPISGHATLYWYQQILGQGPKLLIQFQNNGVVDDSQLPKDRFSAERLKGVDSTLKIQPAKLEDSAVYLCASSADGYTFGSGTRLTVV.

This clone was detected a few times. The J gene is TRBJ1-5, the V gene TRBV5-5, with TRBD1 as a possible D gene (6 bases). Germline V gives CDR1 SGHKS, CDR2 YYEKEE (reference sequence). The CDR3 loop spans 13 amino acids. Trimming took off 2 bases at V and 7 bases at J, with 10 bases between the two ends. Here the CDR3 DNA reads TGTGCCAGCAGCTTACAGGGTTGGCAGCCCCAGCATTTT. It is translated as CASSLQGWQPQHF. The full variable domain, its missing parts supplied by reference TRBV5-5 and TRBJ1-5, is DAGVTQSPTHLIKTRGQQVTLRCSPISGHKSVSWYQQVLGQGPQFIFQYYEKEERGRGNFPDRFSARQFPNYSSELNVNALLLGDSALYLCASSLQGWQPQHFGDGTRLSIL.

The chain couples TRBV27 to TRBJ1-2; possible D gene TRBD1, 5 bases. The CDR3 consists of 13 residues. V was pared by 2 bases and J by 5 bases, with 9 bases between. Germline assignment: CDR1 MNHEY and CDR2 SMNVEV (reference sequence). This CDR3 is CASSLKGFYGYTF. CDR3 coding DNA: TGTGCCAGCAGTTTAAAGGGGTTTTATGGCTACACCTTC.

This clone is a singleton in its sample. V gene TRBV29-1 combines with J gene TRBJ2-7; D is perhaps TRBD1 (5 bases). Germline CDR1 and CDR2: SQVTM and ANQGSEA. The CDR3 contains 12 residues. Trimming cost V 5 bases and J 2 bases, with 10 bases left between them. CDR3 protein: CSVRVRAYEQYF. The CDR3, as DNA: TGCAGCGTTAGGGTCAGGGCCTACGAGCAGTACTTC.

V is TRBV7-9 and J is TRBJ1-5; D remains unclear. CDR3 size: 12 residues. With 10 bases removed from V and 5 bases from J, the gap between germline ends came to 12 bases. Looked up from germline, CDR1 is SEHNR and CDR2 is FQNEAQ (reference sequence). Here the CDR3 reads CATGTADQPQHF. The CDR3, as DNA: TGTGCCACCGGAACAGCCGATCAGCCCCAGCATTTT.

The rearrangement links TRBV6-5 to TRBJ1-4; no clear D. Germline CDR1 is MNHEY and CDR2 is SVGAGI. The CDR3 sequence is 14 residues long. The V gene lost 8 bases and the J gene lost 0 bases, with 10 bases spanning the gap. The CDR3 DNA reads TGTGCCAGCGATACTGGGGCAACTAATGAAAAACTGTTTTTT. As protein: CASDTGATNEKLFF.

V gene TRBV24-1 combines with J gene TRBJ1-2; D uncertain. Germline-derived CDR1 and CDR2 are KGHDR and SFDVKD. The CDR3 totals 14 residues. The germline V and J ends were trimmed by 7 bases and 3 bases, with 14 bases remaining between them. DNA for the CDR3: TGTGCCACCAGGGATACGGACGGATACTATGGCTACACCTTC. This encodes CATRDTDGYYGYTF.

The rearrangement links TRBV29-1 to TRBJ1-2; tentative D call: TRBD1 (5 bases). CDR3 length equals 14 residues. V lost 3 bases and J lost 2, with 13 bases in between. Germline lookup yields CDR1 SQVTM and CDR2 ANQGSEA. CDR3 protein: CSVDVGVKNYGYTF. Written as DNA, the CDR3 is TGCAGCGTTGATGTGGGGGTGAAGAACTATGGCTACACCTTC.

CDR3 nucleotide sequence: TGCGCCAGCAGCCAAGATCGACTAGCGGGAGACGAGACCCAGTACTTC. This gives the protein CASSQDRLAGDETQYF. The chain links TRBV4-1 to TRBJ2-5; the match to TRBD2 covers 12 bases. The CDR3 is 16 amino acids. Germline V gene data show CDR1 as MGHRA and CDR2 as YSYEKL. The J segment lost 5 bases and the V segment lost 0 bases, leaving 4 bases of the junction unmatched.

V usage is TRBV7-4 and J usage is TRBJ1-1; possible D gene TRBD1, 5 bases. V lost 1 base, J lost 4 bases, and 19 bases lay in between. CDR3 length equals 17 residues. The germline V gene encodes CDR1 SGHVT and CDR2 SQSDAQ. This CDR3 reads CASSLGGAVNESTEAFF. As DNA, the CDR3 is TGTGCCAGCAGCTTAGGAGGGGCGGTGAACGAGAGCACTGAAGCTTTCTTT. The complete variable domain, with remaining parts taken from reference TRBV7-4 and TRBJ1-1, reads GAGVSQSPRYKVAKRGRDVALRCDSISGHVTLYWYRQTLGQGSEVLTYSQSDAQRDKSGRPSGRFSAERPERSVSTLKIQRTEQGDSAVYLCASSLGGAVNESTEAFFGQGTRLTVV.

This clone showed up just a few times. The chain employs TRBV24-1 and TRBJ1-2, with 7 bases lining up with TRBD1. The CDR3 contains 14 residues. The V and J ends lost 4 bases and 8 bases, in that order; junction bases with no gene match: 9. Germline loops: CDR1 KGHDR, CDR2 SFDVKD. The CDR3 DNA follows: TGTGCCACCAGTGAACAGACAGGGAGGGAAGGCTACACCTTC. Translating gives CATSEQTGREGYTF.

The chain is built from TRBV25-1 and TRBJ2-2; tentative D call: TRBD1 (5 bases). Germline loops: CDR1 MGHDK, CDR2 SYGVNS. CDR3 size: 14 residues. The V end lost 1 base, the J end lost 3 bases, and 6 bases lay between the germline ends. This CDR3 is CASSESRDTGELFF. DNA for the CDR3: TGTGCCAGCAGTGAATCCAGGGACACCGGGGAGCTGTTTTTT.

This chain uses TRBV6-5 with TRBJ1-2; D may be TRBD1 (5 bases). Germline V gene data show CDR1 as MNHEY and CDR2 as SVGAGI. CDR3 length: 14 amino acids. V was trimmed by 3 bases and J by 4 bases, leaving 12 bases between them. CDR3 bases: TGTGCCAGCAGTTATGCGGACACGCGCTATGGCTACACCTTC. It is translated as CASSYADTRYGYTF.